These T cell receptor beta chains were read from a single sample in a study of technical replicates of blood from a handful of donors. Generated by immunoSEQ multiplex PCR, the TCRdb table keeps only in-frame clones and is missing some. The sample records about 70,000 clones, around 97% being singletons. Material for sequencing was T cells isolated from PBMCs. All receptors come from a human donor in good health. The CDR3 runs from the conserved cysteine through the conserved F or W. D genes are given only for firm matches. Size is stated for part of the rows, as once, few or many counts, or as a class when the clone is expanded.

>TRBV29-1|once|.|TRBJ1-2
CSVAGSNSEPYGYTF
TGCAGCGTTGCAGGCAGCAATTCTGAACCCTATGGCTACACCTTC
>TRBV4-2|.|TRBD2|TRBJ2-1
CASSQESLAGPYNEQFF
TGTGCCAGCAGCCAAGAGTCCCTAGCGGGACCCTACAATGAGCAGTTCTTC
>TRBV6-1|.|.|TRBJ1-5
CASSDAWGQVLSNQPQHF
TGTGCCAGCAGTGATGCGTGGGGGCAAGTCCTTAGCAATCAGCCCCAGCATTTT
>TRBV29-1|.|TRBD1|TRBJ2-3
CSVAGQAGSDTQYF
TGCAGCGTTGCCGGACAGGCTGGATCAGATACGCAGTATTTT
>TRBV29-1|.|TRBD2|TRBJ2-7
CSVEDPLAREYEQYF
TGCAGCGTTGAAGACCCTCTAGCGCGGGAGTACGAGCAGTACTTC
>TRBV5-1|.|TRBD2|TRBJ2-2
CASSVASGNTGELFF
TGCGCCAGCAGCGTGGCTAGCGGAAACACCGGGGAGCTGTTTTTT
>TRBV29-1|.|TRBD2|TRBJ2-1
CSGTSGNNEQFF
TGCAGCGGGACTAGCGGGAATAATGAGCAGTTCTTC
>TRBV6-1|.|.|TRBJ2-7
CASTYLGTYEQYF
TGTGCCTCTACTTACCTAGGAACCTACGAGCAGTACTTC
>TRBV28|.|TRBD2|TRBJ2-7
CASTRAGGWEQYF
TGTGCCAGCACCCGAGCGGGGGGGTGGGAGCAGTACTTC
>TRBV5-1|.|TRBD2|TRBJ2-3
CASSLDRGGRTDTQYF
TGCGCCAGCAGCTTGGACCGCGGGGGACGCACAGATACGCAGTATTTT
>TRBV5-4|.|.|TRBJ2-1
CASSLDSSYNEQFF
TGTGCCAGCAGCTTGGACAGCTCCTACAATGAGCAGTTCTTC
>TRBV29-1|.|TRBD1|TRBJ1-2
CSADRGSPSGNYGYTF
TGCAGCGCCGACAGGGGTTCCCCTTCGGGGAACTATGGCTACACCTTC
>TRBV19|.|.|TRBJ2-3
CASSIRGFKTDTQYF
TGTGCCAGTAGTATTAGGGGGTTTAAGACAGATACGCAGTATTTT
>TRBV28|.|.|TRBJ1-1
CASSSVGGEDTEAFF
TGTGCCAGCAGTTCGGTCGGGGGGGAGGACACTGAAGCTTTCTTT
>TRBV11-2|once|.|TRBJ2-5
CASSLGNRQETQYF
TGTGCCAGCAGCTTAGGTAACAGACAAGAGACCCAGTACTTC
>TRBV5-1|once|TRBD2|TRBJ2-2
CASSLVLAGAGAGELFF
TGCGCCAGCAGCTTGGTTCTAGCGGGGGCCGGAGCCGGGGAGCTGTTTTTT